A selection of T cell receptor beta chains follows, all from one sample in a study of T cell responses to AZD1222 COVID-19 vaccine. Profiled with immunoSEQ multiplex PCR; TCRdb holds only in-frame clones, not every one. The sample has around 120,000 clones, under 95% seen once. The sequencing here drew on peripheral blood, taken 28 days after the second AZD1222 dose. These receptors were taken from an adult who received the AZD1222 COVID-19 vaccine. Both conserved end residues are part of each CDR3. The D gene is left open where the match is weak. Where a row states a size, it is once, few, many or the class of an expanded clone; other rows omit it.

V: TRBV11-2; J: TRBJ2-5; size: NA; D: NA; CDR3: CASTLRVGETQYF; DNA: TGTGCCAGCACCCTAAGGGTTGGAGAGACCCAGTACTTC
V: TRBV18; J: TRBJ1-2; size: NA; D: NA; CDR3: CASSPGGYYGYTF; DNA: TGTGCCAGCTCCCCGGGGGGATACTATGGCTACACCTTC
V: TRBV19; J: TRBJ2-6; size: NA; D: NA; CDR3: CASSMGQASGANVLTF; DNA: TGTGCCAGTAGTATGGGGCAGGCCTCTGGAGCCAACGTCCTGACTTTC
V: TRBV7-9; J: TRBJ2-3; size: NA; D: NA; CDR3: CASSFSTDTQYF; DNA: TGTGCCAGCAGCTTTAGCACAGATACGCAGTATTTT
V: TRBV2; J: TRBJ1-3; size: NA; D: NA; CDR3: CASSPKALSSGNTIYF; DNA: TGTGCCAGCAGTCCTAAGGCACTTAGCTCTGGAAACACCATATATTTT
V: TRBV4-2; J: TRBJ1-2; size: NA; D: NA; CDR3: CASSQDRVVLYGYTF; DNA: TGTGCCAGCAGCCAAGACCGGGTCGTACTCTATGGCTACACCTTC
V: TRBV12-1; J: TRBJ1-2; size: NA; D: NA; CDR3: CASSSRDRADGYTF; DNA: TGTGCCAGCAGCTCCCGAGACAGGGCCGATGGCTACACCTTC
V: TRBV7-2; J: TRBJ2-7; size: NA; D: TRBD1; CDR3: CASSPGQGYEQYF; DNA: TGTGCCAGCAGCCCCGGACAGGGCTACGAGCAGTACTTC
V: TRBV5-1; J: TRBJ1-2; size: NA; D: NA; CDR3: CASSSAAGYTF; DNA: TGCGCCAGCAGCTCGGCAGCCGGCTACACCTTC
V: TRBV7-8; J: TRBJ2-3; size: once; D: NA; CDR3: CASSLGVSTDTQYF; DNA: TGTGCCAGCAGCTTAGGAGTCAGCACAGATACGCAGTATTTT
V: TRBV18; J: TRBJ1-5; size: few; D: NA; CDR3: CASSPGAEQPQHF; DNA: TGTGCCAGCTCACCGGGGGCCGAACAGCCCCAGCATTTT
V: TRBV18; J: TRBJ1-4; size: NA; D: NA; CDR3: CASSPRTATGNEKLFF; DNA: TGTGCCAGCTCACCGAGGACAGCTACAGGGAATGAAAAACTGTTTTTT
V: TRBV27; J: TRBJ1-2; size: NA; D: NA; CDR3: CASSSLSGGNAGYTF; DNA: TGTGCCAGCAGCTCCCTAAGCGGGGGAAACGCTGGCTACACCTTC
V: TRBV10-3; J: TRBJ2-3; size: NA; D: TRBD1; CDR3: CAISETNRDRGRDTQYF; DNA: TGTGCCATCAGTGAGACGAACCGGGACAGGGGTCGGGATACGCAGTATTTT
V: TRBV5-4; J: TRBJ1-1; size: once; D: NA; CDR3: CASSLVGVSTNTEAFF; DNA: TGTGCCAGCAGCTTGGTTGGGGTGTCGACCAACACTGAAGCTTTCTTT
V: TRBV6-5; J: TRBJ2-7; size: NA; D: NA; CDR3: CASSWAHEQYF; DNA: TGTGCCAGCAGTTGGGCCCACGAGCAGTACTTC
V: TRBV7-2; J: TRBJ2-1; size: NA; D: NA; CDR3: CASSPPSVLFYNEQFF; DNA: TGTGCCAGCAGTCCCCCGAGCGTACTCTTCTACAATGAGCAGTTCTTC
V: TRBV18; J: TRBJ1-2; size: NA; D: NA; CDR3: CASSPGQPNYGYTF; DNA: TGTGCCAGCTCACCTGGACAGCCTAACTATGGCTACACCTTC
V: TRBV6-5; J: TRBJ2-3; size: NA; D: NA; CDR3: CASSAGNTDTQYF; DNA: TGTGCCAGCAGCGCCGGGAACACAGATACGCAGTATTTT
V: TRBV7-8; J: TRBJ1-5; size: NA; D: NA; CDR3: CASSLDGGGNQPQHF; DNA: TGTGCCAGCAGCTTAGATGGGGGGGGGAATCAGCCCCAGCATTTT
V: TRBV23-1; J: TRBJ1-1; size: NA; D: NA; CDR3: CASSQSPDEAFF; DNA: TGCGCCAGCAGTCAATCCCCAGACGAAGCTTTCTTT
V: TRBV12-3/TRBV12-4; J: TRBJ2-2; size: NA; D: NA; CDR3: CASSRTGVGELFF; DNA: TGTGCCAGCAGCCGAACGGGCGTTGGGGAGCTGTTTTTT
V: TRBV10-3; J: TRBJ1-5; size: NA; D: NA; CDR3: CATRYSRGWNQPQHF; DNA: TGTGCCACCCGTTATAGCAGGGGTTGGAATCAGCCCCAGCATTTT
V: TRBV5-5; J: TRBJ2-3; size: NA; D: NA; CDR3: CASSLGGIPGTDTQYF; DNA: TGTGCCAGCAGCTTGGGTGGGATACCTGGCACAGATACGCAGTATTTT
V: TRBV6-5; J: TRBJ1-1; size: NA; D: NA; CDR3: CASSLTWTGNTEAFF; DNA: TGTGCCAGCAGCCTCACTTGGACGGGGAACACTGAAGCTTTCTTT
V: TRBV7-9; J: TRBJ2-3; size: NA; D: NA; CDR3: CASSPSIPDTQYF; DNA: TGTGCCAGCAGTCCAAGTATCCCAGATACGCAGTATTTT
V: TRBV6-4; J: TRBJ2-1; size: NA; D: NA; CDR3: CASSASQGTEQFF; DNA: TGTGCCAGCAGTGCCTCCCAGGGGACTGAGCAGTTCTTC
V: TRBV4-2; J: TRBJ2-2; size: few; D: NA; CDR3: CASSQGRTGELFF; DNA: TGTGCCAGCAGCCAGGGGAGGACCGGGGAGCTGTTTTTT
V: TRBV18; J: TRBJ2-5; size: NA; D: NA; CDR3: CASSPLRPSWVWQETQYF; DNA: TGTGCCAGCTCACCATTGCGCCCTTCTTGGGTGTGGCAAGAGACCCAGTACTTC
V: TRBV4-1; J: TRBJ1-2; size: NA; D: NA; CDR3: CASSQDKMGYGYTF; DNA: TGCGCCAGCAGCCAAGATAAAATGGGGTATGGCTACACCTTC
V: TRBV6-6; J: TRBJ2-7; size: NA; D: NA; CDR3: CASSIREVSYEQYF; DNA: TGTGCCAGCAGTATAAGGGAGGTCTCCTACGAGCAGTACTTC
V: TRBV9; J: TRBJ2-2; size: NA; D: NA; CDR3: CASSVGNTGELFF; DNA: TGTGCCAGCAGCGTAGGAAACACCGGGGAGCTGTTTTTT
V: TRBV2; J: TRBJ2-5; size: NA; D: NA; CDR3: CASSGSTPETQYF; DNA: TGTGCCAGCAGTGGTAGTACCCCAGAGACCCAGTACTTC
V: TRBV13; J: TRBJ2-2; size: NA; D: NA; CDR3: CASSLGVGTGELFF; DNA: TGTGCCAGCAGCTTAGGGGTGGGGACCGGGGAGCTGTTTTTT
V: TRBV7-6; J: TRBJ1-5; size: NA; D: TRBD1; CDR3: CASSLGQGAGNQPQHF; DNA: TGTGCCAGCAGCTTAGGGCAGGGGGCCGGGAATCAGCCCCAGCATTTT
V: TRBV12-3/TRBV12-4; J: TRBJ1-2; size: NA; D: NA; CDR3: CASRDISGYTF; DNA: TGTGCCAGCAGGGACATAAGCGGCTACACCTTC
V: TRBV29-1; J: TRBJ2-7; size: NA; D: TRBD2; CDR3: CSVSGRALYEQYF; DNA: TGCAGCGTCAGCGGGAGGGCCCTCTACGAGCAGTACTTC
V: TRBV4-3; J: TRBJ1-6; size: few; D: TRBD1; CDR3: CASSQTPPTRGLNNSPLHF; DNA: TGCGCCAGCAGCCAAACCCCGCCTACCAGGGGGCTCAATAATTCACCCCTCCACTTT
V: TRBV6-6; J: TRBJ1-2; size: NA; D: NA; CDR3: CASSYPGQNRGYTF; DNA: TGTGCCAGCAGTTACCCCGGACAGAACAGAGGCTACACCTTC